This record covers a single TCR beta chain. The entry originates in a study of blood T cell repertoires in COVID-19. Study information: COVID-19 samples, acute and convalescent, were from the United States, Italy and Spain. PBMCs, B-cell-depleted T cells, or T cells provided the cDNA or gDNA that made up the material.

J was trimmed by 6 bases and V by 4 bases; bases with no gene match: 8. Germline assignment: CDR1 SGHVS and CDR2 FNYEAQ. This CDR3 spans 15 amino acids. The data were produced by immunoSEQ multiplex PCR, yet TCRdb's version contains in-frame clones alone and is incomplete. The sample carries over 150,000 clones, 90% to 95% recorded once. The receptor was derived from a man aged 50 to 59 with acute or convalescent COVID-19. The V call is TRBV7-6, the J call TRBJ1-5; TRBD1 matches at 8 bases. The source material was peripheral blood. DNA for the CDR3: TGTGCCAGCAGCTCCGACAGGGGTGTTAGTCAGCCCCAGCATTTT. Translation gives CASSSDRGVSQPQHF.